This T cell receptor (beta chain) is drawn from a study of blood T cell repertoires in COVID-19. Study details: Material from acute and convalescent COVID-19 was sourced from the United States, Italy and Spain. PBMCs, B-cell-depleted T cells, or T cells provided the cDNA or gDNA that made up the material.

In the source study's methods: Reference gene primers were amplified, and this amplification served to estimate nucleated cell counts. Here immunoSEQ multiplex PCR was the method, and the copy in TCRdb shows in-frame clones only, minus some. That table supplies the V and J calls and clone size; D and trimming were determined from the DNA. Found here are roughly 250,000 clones, roughly 89% of them singletons; the top ten hold under 0.95%. Notes on this clone: Other DNA sequences of this sample code for an identical CDR3.

Germline V gives CDR1 MGHRA, CDR2 YSYEKL. The CDR3 covers 12 residues. Trimming cost V 3 bases and J 1 base, with 3 bases left between them. The TCR was taken from a man aged 30 to 39 with acute or convalescent COVID-19. Sequenced input: peripheral blood. The chain has TRBV4-1 and TRBJ1-1; D gene uncertain. The CDR3 reads CASSHGNTEAFF. The CDR3 DNA reads TGCGCCAGCAGCCACGGGAACACTGAAGCTTTCTTT.